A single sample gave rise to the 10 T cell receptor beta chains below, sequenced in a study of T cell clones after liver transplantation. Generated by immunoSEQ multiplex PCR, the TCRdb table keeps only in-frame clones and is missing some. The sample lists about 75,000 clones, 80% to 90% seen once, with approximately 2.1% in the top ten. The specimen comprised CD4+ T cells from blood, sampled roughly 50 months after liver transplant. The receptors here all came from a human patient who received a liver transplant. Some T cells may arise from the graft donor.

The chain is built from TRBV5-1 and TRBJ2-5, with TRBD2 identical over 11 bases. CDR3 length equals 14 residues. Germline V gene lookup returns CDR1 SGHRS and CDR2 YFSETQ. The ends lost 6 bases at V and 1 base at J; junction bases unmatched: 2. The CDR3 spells CASMLAGGQETQYF. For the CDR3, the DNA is TGCGCCAGCATGCTAGCGGGGGGCCAAGAGACCCAGTACTTC.

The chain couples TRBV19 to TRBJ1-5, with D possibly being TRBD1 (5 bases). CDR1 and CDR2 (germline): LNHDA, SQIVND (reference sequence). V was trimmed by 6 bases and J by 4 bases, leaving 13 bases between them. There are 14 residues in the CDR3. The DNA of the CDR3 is TGTGCCAGTAGGGGTGGGGCAGTTAATCAGCCCCAGCATTTT. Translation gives CASRGGAVNQPQHF.

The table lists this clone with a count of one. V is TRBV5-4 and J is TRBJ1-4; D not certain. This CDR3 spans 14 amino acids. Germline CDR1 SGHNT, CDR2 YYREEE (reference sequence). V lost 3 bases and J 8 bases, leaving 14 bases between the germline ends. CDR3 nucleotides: TGTGCCAGCAGCTCAAACCGAATCGCGGAAAAACTGTTTTTT. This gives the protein CASSSNRIAEKLFF.

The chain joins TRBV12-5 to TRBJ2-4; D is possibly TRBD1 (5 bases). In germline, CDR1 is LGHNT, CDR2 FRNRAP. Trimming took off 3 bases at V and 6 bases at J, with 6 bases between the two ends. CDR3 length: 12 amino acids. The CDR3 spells CASGFDRNIQYF. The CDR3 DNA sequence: TGTGCTAGTGGTTTCGACAGAAACATTCAGTACTTC.

DNA for the CDR3: TGTGCCAGCAGCTTAGCGTCCAGGGTGGGTGAAGCTTTCTTT. This translates into CASSLASRVGEAFF. V gene TRBV7-2 combines with J gene TRBJ1-1, with a possible D match to TRBD1 (5 bases). Germline V CDR1 and CDR2: SGHTA, FQGNSA. V shed 0 bases and J shed 7 bases, with 12 bases lying between them. The CDR3 is 14 amino acids. Full variable domain (remainder filled in from reference TRBV7-2 and TRBJ1-1): GAGVSQSPSNKVTEKGKDVELRCDPISGHTALYWYRQSLGQGLEFLIYFQGNSAPDKSGLPSDRFSAERTGGSVSTLTIQRTQQEDSAVYLCASSLASRVGEAFFGQGTRLTVV.

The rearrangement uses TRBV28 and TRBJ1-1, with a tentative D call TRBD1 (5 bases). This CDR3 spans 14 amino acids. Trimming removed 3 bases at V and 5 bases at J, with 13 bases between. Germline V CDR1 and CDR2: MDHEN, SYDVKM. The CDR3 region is CASSLGRGGTEAFF. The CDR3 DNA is TGTGCCAGCAGTTTGGGCCGCGGGGGGACTGAAGCTTTCTTT.

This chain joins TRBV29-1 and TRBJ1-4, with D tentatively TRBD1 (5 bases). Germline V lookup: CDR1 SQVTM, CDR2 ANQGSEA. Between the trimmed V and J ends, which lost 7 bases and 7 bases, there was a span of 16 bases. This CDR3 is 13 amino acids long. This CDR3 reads CSENPGRSEKLFF. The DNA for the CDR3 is TGCAGCGAAAATCCAGGGAGAAGTGAAAAACTGTTTTTT. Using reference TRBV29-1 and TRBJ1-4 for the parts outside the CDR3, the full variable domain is SAVISQKPSRDICQRGTSLTIQCQVDSQVTMMFWYRQQPGQSLTLIATANQGSEATYESGFVIDKFPISRPNLTFSTLTVSNMSPEDSSIYLCSENPGRSEKLFFGSGTQLSVL.

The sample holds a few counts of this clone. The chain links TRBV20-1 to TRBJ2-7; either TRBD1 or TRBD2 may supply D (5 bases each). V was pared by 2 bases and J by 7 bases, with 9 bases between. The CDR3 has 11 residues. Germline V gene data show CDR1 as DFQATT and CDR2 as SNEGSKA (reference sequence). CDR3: CSARSGREQYF. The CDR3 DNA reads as TGCAGTGCTAGATCGGGGCGTGAGCAGTACTTC.

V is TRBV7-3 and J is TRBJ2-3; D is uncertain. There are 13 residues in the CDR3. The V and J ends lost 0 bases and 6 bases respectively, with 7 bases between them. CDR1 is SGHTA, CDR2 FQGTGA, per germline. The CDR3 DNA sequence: TGTGCCAGCAGCTTAACAAGTTCCGATACGCAGTATTTT. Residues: CASSLTSSDTQYF.

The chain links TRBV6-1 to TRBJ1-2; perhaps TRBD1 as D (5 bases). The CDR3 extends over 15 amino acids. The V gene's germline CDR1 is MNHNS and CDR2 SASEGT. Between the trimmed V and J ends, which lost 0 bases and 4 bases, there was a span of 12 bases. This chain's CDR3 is CASSEAPGRGYGYTF. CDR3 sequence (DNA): TGTGCCAGCAGTGAAGCCCCGGGTAGGGGCTATGGCTACACCTTC.